The 8 T cell receptor beta chains reported below all come from one sample, sequenced in a study of shared clonotypes between healthy human individuals. Clones were read by immunoSEQ multiplex PCR, and TCRdb kept only the in-frame ones, dropping some. Of a few million clones in the sample, around 92% were seen once. Material: naive CD4+ T cells from PBMCs. As for subset: CD45RA+ positively selected. These receptors were collected from a man aged 18 to 30 in good health. Some clones in this sample may be carry-over from other donors' samples.

This rearrangement joins TRBV6-6 to TRBJ2-1; TRBD2 matches 9 bases. CDR3 length: 15 amino acids. The V gene's germline CDR1 is MNHNY and CDR2 SVGAGI (reference sequence). The V gene end was trimmed by 1 base and the J gene end by 9 bases; junction bases not matched to a gene: 7. The chain's CDR3 is CASSYWNSGRGEQFF. In DNA, the CDR3 is TGTGCCAGCAGTTACTGGAATAGCGGGAGAGGTGAGCAGTTCTTC.

This clone was picked up one time. This chain uses TRBV27 with TRBJ2-5; 7 bases are shared with TRBD2. From germline, CDR1 is MNHEY and CDR2 SMNVEV (reference sequence). This CDR3 is built from 15 residues. Trimming at V came to 5 bases and at J to 0 bases, leaving 6 bases not matched to a gene. The CDR3 DNA is TGTGCCAGCAGTCCCCAAGCGGGAAACCAAGAGACCCAGTACTTC. Translation: CASSPQAGNQETQYF.

V usage is TRBV9 and J usage is TRBJ2-2; TRBD1 might be the D (6 bases). The CDR3 has 15 residues. In germline, CDR1 is SGDLS, CDR2 YYNGEE. Trimming shortened V by 3 bases and J by 5 bases, and 14 bases separated the two germline ends. The CDR3 DNA reads as TGTGCCAGCAGCGAGGTCAGGGGCGCGACCGGGGAGCTGTTTTTT. Translation: CASSEVRGATGELFF.

The J gene is TRBJ2-5, the V gene TRBV18; 13 nucleotides agree with TRBD2. Germline V gene lookup returns CDR1 KGHSH and CDR2 LQKENI. Losses at the gene ends were 3 bases for V and 5 bases for J; bases not matched to a gene: 15. CDR3 size: 19 residues. The CDR3 reads CASSPFPTSGRSRKETQYF. Written as DNA, the CDR3 is TGTGCCAGCTCACCGTTTCCGACTAGCGGGAGGTCACGGAAGGAGACCCAGTACTTC.

This chain links TRBV6-1 with TRBJ1-5; no firm D call. V lost 3 bases and J 8 bases, leaving 8 bases between the germline ends. CDR1 is MNHNS and CDR2 is SASEGT in the germline V gene. The CDR3 has 12 residues. Written as DNA, the CDR3 is TGTGCCAGCAGTGATCCAACGGAGCCCCAGCATTTT. It yields the protein CASSDPTEPQHF.

J is TRBJ2-1 and V is TRBV25-1; 10 bases align to TRBD2. Trimming at V came to 5 bases and at J to 3 bases, leaving 4 bases not matched to a gene. The CDR3 covers 15 residues. Germline values: CDR1 MGHDK, CDR2 SYGVNS. Written as DNA, the CDR3 is TGTGCCAGCAGTACTAGCGGGGCCCGCTACAATGAGCAGTTCTTC. This sequence encodes CASSTSGARYNEQFF.

The gene calls are TRBV18 and TRBJ2-5; maybe TRBD1 (6 bases). The J call could be wrong; TRBJ2-7 is a better fit for the DNA end. The germline CDR1 and CDR2 sequences are KGHSH and LQKENI. The CDR3 extends over 15 amino acids. CDR3 nucleotide sequence: TGTGCCAGCTCACAACAACCGGGACAACCCCTCGAGCAGTACTTC. Its protein product is CASSQQPGQPLEQYF.

In the case of this clone: Other DNA sequences from this sample encode an identical CDR3 as well. This chain links TRBV2 with TRBJ1-5; D ambiguous. The V gene's germline CDR1 is SNHLY and CDR2 FYNNEI. V lost 5 bases and J 0 bases, leaving 2 bases between the germline ends. The CDR3 extends over 12 amino acids. The CDR3 DNA reads TGTGCCAGCAGTCTTAGCAATCAGCCCCAGCATTTT. Its translation: CASSLSNQPQHF.